This entry concerns a single TCR beta chain. What it binds is not known. CDR1 is MNHEY and CDR2 is SVGAGI in the germline V gene. The CDR3 is 15 residues long. Trimming cost V 5 bases and J 4 bases, with 15 bases left between them. The primer mix had 60 Vbeta and 13 Jbeta primers. The data were produced by immunoSEQ multiplex PCR, yet TCRdb's version contains in-frame clones alone and is incomplete. Found here are 120,000 or so clones, more than 65% of them singletons; the top ten hold about 1.7%. This record comes from a study of cytomegalovirus exposure and HLA in healthy donors. Study-level results: According to an earlier analysis, most TCR beta V segments yielded productive rearrangements about 87% or about 30% of the time.

The rearrangement joins TRBV6-5 to TRBJ2-1, with a tentative D call TRBD1 (6 bases). The TCR originated in a man aged 18 to 29 in good health and CMV-seronegative. Material for sequencing was PBMCs. The CDR3 DNA sequence: TGTGCCAGCAGTAATGGACAGAGGACTTACAATGAGCAGTTCTTC. The encoded protein is CASSNGQRTYNEQFF.